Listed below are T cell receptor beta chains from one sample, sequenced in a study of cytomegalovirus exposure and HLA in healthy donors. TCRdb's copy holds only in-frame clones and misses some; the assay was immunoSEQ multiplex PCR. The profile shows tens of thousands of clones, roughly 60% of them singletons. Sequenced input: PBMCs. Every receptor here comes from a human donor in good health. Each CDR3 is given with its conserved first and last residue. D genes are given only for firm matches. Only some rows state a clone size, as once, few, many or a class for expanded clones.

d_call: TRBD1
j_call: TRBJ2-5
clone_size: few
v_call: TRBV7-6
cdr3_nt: TGTGCCAGCAGCTCGACAGGGCTTGGGACCCAGTACTTC
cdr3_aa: CASSSTGLGTQYF

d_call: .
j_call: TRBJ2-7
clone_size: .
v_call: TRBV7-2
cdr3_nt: TGTGCCAGCAGCCTAACAGGGAGCTCCTACGAGCAGTACTTC
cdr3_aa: CASSLTGSSYEQYF

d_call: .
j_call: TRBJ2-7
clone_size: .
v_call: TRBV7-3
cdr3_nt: TGTGCCAGCAGCTTATATGGGACAACCTCTGTCTACGAGCAGTACTTC
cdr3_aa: CASSLYGTTSVYEQYF

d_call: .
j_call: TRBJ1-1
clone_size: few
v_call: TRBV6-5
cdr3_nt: TGTGCCAGCAGTTACTCGGGGCGCACTGAAGCTTTCTTT
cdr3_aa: CASSYSGRTEAFF

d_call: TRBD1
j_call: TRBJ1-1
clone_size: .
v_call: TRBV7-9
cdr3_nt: TGTGCCAGCAGCGACCGGGACAGGCCTATGAACACTGAAGCTTTCTTT
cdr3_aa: CASSDRDRPMNTEAFF

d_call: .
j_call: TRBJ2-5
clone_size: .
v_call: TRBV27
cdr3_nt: TGTGCCAGCAGCCGGGCTAGGAGGGAGACCCAGTACTTC
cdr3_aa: CASSRARRETQYF

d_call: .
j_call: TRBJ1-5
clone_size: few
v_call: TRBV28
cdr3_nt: TGTGCCAGCAGTTTCGACAGTCAGCCCCAGCATTTT
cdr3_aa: CASSFDSQPQHF

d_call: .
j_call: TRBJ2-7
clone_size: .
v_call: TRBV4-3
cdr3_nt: TGCGCCAGCAGCCAAGATCGGGGGAGCTCCTACGAGCAGTACTTC
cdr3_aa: CASSQDRGSSYEQYF

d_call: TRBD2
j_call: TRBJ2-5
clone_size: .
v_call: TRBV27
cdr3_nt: TGTGCCAGCTCCCCGTTTCGGCGGGGGGGTTTGGAGACCCAGTACTTC
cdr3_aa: CASSPFRRGGLETQYF

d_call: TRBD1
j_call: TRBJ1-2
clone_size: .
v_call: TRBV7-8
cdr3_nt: TGTGCCAGCAGCCGAGGGACAGGGAGTGGCTACACCTTC
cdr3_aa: CASSRGTGSGYTF

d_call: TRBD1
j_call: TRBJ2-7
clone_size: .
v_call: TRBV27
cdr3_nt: TGTGCCAGCGGGCTGACAGGGATGAGCTACGAGCAGTACTTC
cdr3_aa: CASGLTGMSYEQYF

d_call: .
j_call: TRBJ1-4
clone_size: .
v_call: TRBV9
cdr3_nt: TGTGCCAGCAGCCTAGGGACACGAGATAATGAAAAACTGTTTTTT
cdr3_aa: CASSLGTRDNEKLFF

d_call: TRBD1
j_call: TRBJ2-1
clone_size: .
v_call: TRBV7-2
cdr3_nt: TGTGCCAGCAGCTCGGACAGGGCTGCTGGTGAGCAGTTCTTC
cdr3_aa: CASSSDRAAGEQFF

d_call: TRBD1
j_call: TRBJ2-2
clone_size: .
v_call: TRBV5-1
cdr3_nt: TGCGCCAGCAGCCGGGACAGGGGGACCGGGGAGCTGCTTTTT
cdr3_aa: CASSRDRGTGELLF

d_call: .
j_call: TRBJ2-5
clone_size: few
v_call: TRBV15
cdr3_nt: TGTGCCACCTCCCCCGCGGGTCAAGAGACCCAGTACTTC
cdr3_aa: CATSPAGQETQYF

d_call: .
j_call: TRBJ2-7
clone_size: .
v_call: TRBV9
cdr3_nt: TGTGCCAGCAGCGCGGAGGGTTTTCCCTACGAGCAGTACTTC
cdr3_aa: CASSAEGFPYEQYF

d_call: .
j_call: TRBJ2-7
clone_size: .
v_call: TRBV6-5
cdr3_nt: TGTGCCAGCAGTTCCCGGAGGGTGAGCGAGCAGTACTTC
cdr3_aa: CASSSRRVSEQYF

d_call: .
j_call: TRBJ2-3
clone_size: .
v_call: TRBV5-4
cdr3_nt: TGCGCCAGCAGCCAAGATCGGACAAGCACAGATACGCAGTATTTT
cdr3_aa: CASSQDRTSTDTQYF

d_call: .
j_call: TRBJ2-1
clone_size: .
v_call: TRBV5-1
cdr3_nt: TGCGCCAGCAGCCTTAGCGACTCCTACAATGAGCAGTTCTTC
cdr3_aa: CASSLSDSYNEQFF

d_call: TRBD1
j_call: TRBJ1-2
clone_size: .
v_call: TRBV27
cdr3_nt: TGTGCCAGCAGTTTAACAGGGGGCTATGGCTACCCCTTC
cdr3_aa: CASSLTGGYGYPF

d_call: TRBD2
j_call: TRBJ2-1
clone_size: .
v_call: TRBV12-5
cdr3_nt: TGTGCTAGTGGTTTGAAAACTAGCGGGAACAATGAGCAGTTCTTC
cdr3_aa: CASGLKTSGNNEQFF

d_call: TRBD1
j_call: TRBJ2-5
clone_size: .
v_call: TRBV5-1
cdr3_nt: TGCGCCAGCAACGGCGCGACAGGGACCCAAGAGACCCAGTACTTC
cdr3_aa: CASNGATGTQETQYF

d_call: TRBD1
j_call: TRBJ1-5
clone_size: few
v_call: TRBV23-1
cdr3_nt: TGCGCCAGCAGTCCCGGACAGGTTGGCAATCAGCCCCAGCATTTT
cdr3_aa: CASSPGQVGNQPQHF

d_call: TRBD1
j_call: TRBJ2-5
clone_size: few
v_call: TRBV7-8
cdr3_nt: TGTGCCAGCACCGTCCGAGTCCCGGGACAGGGGTTAGGAGAGACCCAGTACTTC
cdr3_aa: CASTVRVPGQGLGETQYF

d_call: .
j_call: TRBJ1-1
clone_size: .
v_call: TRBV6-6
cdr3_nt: TGTGCCAGCAGTCAGGGGAAGTTGAACACTGAAGCTTTCTTT
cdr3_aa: CASSQGKLNTEAFF

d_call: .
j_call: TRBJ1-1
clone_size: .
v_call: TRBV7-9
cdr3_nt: TGTGCCAGCAGCCCCGGACATTACACTGAAGCTTTCTTT
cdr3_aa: CASSPGHYTEAFF

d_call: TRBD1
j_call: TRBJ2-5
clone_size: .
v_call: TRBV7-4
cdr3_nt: TGTGCCAGCAGCACTGGGACAGTCCAAGAGACCCAGTACTTC
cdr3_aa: CASSTGTVQETQYF

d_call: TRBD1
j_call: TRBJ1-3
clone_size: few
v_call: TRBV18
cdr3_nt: TGTGCCAGCTCACCGCGGACAGGGATTAATGGAAACACCATATATTTT
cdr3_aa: CASSPRTGINGNTIYF

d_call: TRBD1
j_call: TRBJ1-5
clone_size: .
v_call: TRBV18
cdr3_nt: TGTGCCAGCTCCCCCACGGGAGGGGGCTATAGCAATCAGCCCCAGCATTTT
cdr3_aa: CASSPTGGGYSNQPQHF

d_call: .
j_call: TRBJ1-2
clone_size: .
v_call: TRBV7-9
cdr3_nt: TGTGCCAGCAGCTCGCCGGCCTCAGGCCAATATGGCTACACCTTC
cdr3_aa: CASSSPASGQYGYTF

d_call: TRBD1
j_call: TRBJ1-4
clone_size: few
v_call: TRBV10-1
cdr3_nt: TGCGCCAGCAGTGAGGGACAGGGGTATAATGAAAAACTGTTTTTT
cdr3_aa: CASSEGQGYNEKLFF

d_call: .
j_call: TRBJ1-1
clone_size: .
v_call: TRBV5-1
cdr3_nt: TGCGCCAGCAGCTTCCTCCCCATAGAGAACACTGAAGCTTTCTTT
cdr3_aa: CASSFLPIENTEAFF

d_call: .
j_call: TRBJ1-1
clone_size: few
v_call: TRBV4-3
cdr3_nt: TGCGCCAGCAGCCAAGATGACAGAAACACTGAAGCTTTCTTT
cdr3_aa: CASSQDDRNTEAFF

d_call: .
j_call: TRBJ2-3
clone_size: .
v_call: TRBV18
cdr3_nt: TGTGCCAGCTCCCCGAGCACAGATACGCAGTATTTT
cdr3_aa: CASSPSTDTQYF

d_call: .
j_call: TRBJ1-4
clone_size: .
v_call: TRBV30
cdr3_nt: TGTGCCTGGAGCCCAGAGGGCGCGACTAATGAAAAACTGTTTTTT
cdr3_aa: CAWSPEGATNEKLFF

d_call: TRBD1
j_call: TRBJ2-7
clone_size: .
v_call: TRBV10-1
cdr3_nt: TGCGCCAGCAGTGAGACCAGGACAGGGATGGACGAGCAGTACTTC
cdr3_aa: CASSETRTGMDEQYF

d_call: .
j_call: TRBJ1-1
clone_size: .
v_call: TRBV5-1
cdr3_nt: TGCGCCAGCAGCTTGAACGGGAGATCGGACACTGAAGCTTTCTTT
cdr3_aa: CASSLNGRSDTEAFF

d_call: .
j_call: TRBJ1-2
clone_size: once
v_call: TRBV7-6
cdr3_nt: TGTGCCAGCAGCTTAGCGCGAAGCTATGGCTACACCTTC
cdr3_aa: CASSLARSYGYTF

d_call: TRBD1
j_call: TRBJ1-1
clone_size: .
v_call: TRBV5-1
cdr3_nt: TGCGCCAGCGGGACAGGGGCTCCTGAAGCTTTCTTT
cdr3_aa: CASGTGAPEAFF

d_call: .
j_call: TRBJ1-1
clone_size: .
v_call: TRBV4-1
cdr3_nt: TGCGCCAGCAGCCAAGGGTCAGGTAGTAGGACTGAAGCTTTCTTT
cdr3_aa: CASSQGSGSRTEAFF

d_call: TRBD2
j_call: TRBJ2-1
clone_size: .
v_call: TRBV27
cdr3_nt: TGTGCCAGCAGTTCCCTCGGGACTAGCGGAAACTACAATGAGCAGTTCTTC
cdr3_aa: CASSSLGTSGNYNEQFF

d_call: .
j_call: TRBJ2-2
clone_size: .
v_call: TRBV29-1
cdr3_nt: TGCAGCGCGCTGAAAAAGACAAGTGAGCCATACGATGACGGGGAGCTGTTTTTT
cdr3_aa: CSALKKTSEPYDDGELFF